This TCR beta chain comes out of a study of beta chain features in type 1 diabetes. Notes on the study in general: TCRB CDR3 length was moderately but significantly reduced in all four CD4+ subsets of Type 1 diabetes patients.

Concerning this clone: The antigen remains undetermined.

Expressed TCRB transcripts were sequenced because the entire RNA isolate underwent reverse transcription. Only in-frame clones appear in the TCRdb table, and some are missing; sequencing was by immunoSEQ multiplex PCR. The sample has under 20,000 clones; roughly 69% are singletons. Material for sequencing was Tregs from blood. The origin of this receptor is a man aged 25 to 40 with type 1 diabetes.

CDR3 region: CASGRDSNYGYTF. DNA for the CDR3: TGTGCCAGCGGGAGGGATTCTAACTATGGCTACACCTTC. V and J are TRBV9 and TRBJ1-2; D unresolved. The V gene's germline CDR1 is SGDLS and CDR2 YYNGEE. The CDR3 covers 13 residues. The V end was cut by 7 bases, the J end by 0 bases, with 10 bases between.